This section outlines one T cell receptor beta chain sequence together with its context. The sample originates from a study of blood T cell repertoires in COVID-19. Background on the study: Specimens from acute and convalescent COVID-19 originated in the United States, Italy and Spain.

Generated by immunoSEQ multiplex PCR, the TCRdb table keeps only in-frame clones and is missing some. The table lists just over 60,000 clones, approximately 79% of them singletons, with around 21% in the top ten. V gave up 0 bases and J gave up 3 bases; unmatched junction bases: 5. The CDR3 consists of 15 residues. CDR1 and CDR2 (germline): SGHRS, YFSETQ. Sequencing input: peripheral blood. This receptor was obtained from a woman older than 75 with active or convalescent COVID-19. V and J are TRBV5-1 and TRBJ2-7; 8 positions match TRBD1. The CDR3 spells CASSLGTGFDYEQYF. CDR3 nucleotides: TGCGCCAGCAGCTTGGGGACAGGGTTTGACTACGAGCAGTACTTC.